These 2 T cell receptor beta chains were sequenced from one sample in a study of a mutant IDH1 vaccine in newly diagnosed glioma. As for time point: week 47, end of study. The investigators gave 300 ug of mutant IDH1 20-mer peptide in each vaccine dose, together with topical imiquimod. The antigens these receptors bind are not known. Sequencing was performed with immunoSEQ multiplex PCR; in TCRdb, only in-frame clones are kept and a portion is missing. The data contain 45,000 to 65,000 clones, less than 75% of them singletons. The sample consisted of peripheral blood mononuclear cells (PBMCs), taken from a glioma patient whose treatment included an IDH1 peptide vaccine. The receptors derive from a man aged 35 to 55 with glioma. Some clones in this sample may be carry-over from other donors' samples.

This rearrangement joins TRBV2 to TRBJ2-7; no definite D call. V was pared by 4 bases and J by 2 bases, with 3 bases between. Germline loops: CDR1 SNHLY, CDR2 FYNNEI. This CDR3 comprises 11 residues. This CDR3 is CASSGTYEQYF. DNA of the CDR3: TGTGCCAGCAGTGGCACCTACGAGCAGTACTTC.

The CDR3 region has the DNA TGTGCCAGCAGCTGGGGGGTGAAAGAGACCCAGTACTTC. Translating it yields CASSWGVKETQYF. The chain couples TRBV11-1 to TRBJ2-5; tentatively, D is TRBD2 (6 bases). The V gene lost 4 bases and the J gene lost 3 bases, with 9 bases spanning the gap. This CDR3 region has 13 residues. Per germline, CDR1 SGHAT and CDR2 FQDESV (reference sequence).